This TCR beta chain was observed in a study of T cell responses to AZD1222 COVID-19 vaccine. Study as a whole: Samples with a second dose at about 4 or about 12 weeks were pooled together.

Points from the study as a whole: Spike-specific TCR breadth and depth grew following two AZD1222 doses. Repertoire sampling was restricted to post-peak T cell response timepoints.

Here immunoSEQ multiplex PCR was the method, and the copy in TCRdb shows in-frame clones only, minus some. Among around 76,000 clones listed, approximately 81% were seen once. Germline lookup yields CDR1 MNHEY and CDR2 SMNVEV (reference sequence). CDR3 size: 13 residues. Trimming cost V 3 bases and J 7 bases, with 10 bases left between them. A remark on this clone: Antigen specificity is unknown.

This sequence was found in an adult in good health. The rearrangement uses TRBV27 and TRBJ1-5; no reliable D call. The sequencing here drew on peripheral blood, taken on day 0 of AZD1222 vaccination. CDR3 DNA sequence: TGTGCCAGCAGTTTCAACATACAGCAGCCCCAGCATTTT. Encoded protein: CASSFNIQQPQHF.